The next 2 T cell receptor beta chains were all read from a single sample in a study of blood T cell repertoires in COVID-19. Profiling relied on immunoSEQ multiplex PCR, and the TCRdb table lists in-frame clones only, not all of them. The sample lists more than 20,000 clones; roughly 88% were seen once. Sequenced: peripheral blood. All receptors derive from a man older than 75 with active or convalescent COVID-19.

This clone was observed a handful of times. This sequence joins TRBV2 and TRBJ1-1, with D possibly TRBD1 on 5 matching bases. The ends were cut back, 3 bases at V and 0 bases at J, with 8 bases in the middle. The germline V gene has CDR1 SNHLY and CDR2 FYNNEI. The CDR3 has 14 amino acids. The CDR3 sequence: CASSEDTLNTEAFF. The CDR3 DNA follows: TGTGCCAGCAGTGAGGACACCCTGAACACTGAAGCTTTCTTT. The full variable domain, in which reference TRBV2 and TRBJ1-1 provide the parts outside the CDR3, is EPEVTQTPSHQVTQMGQEVILRCVPISNHLYFYWYRQILGQKVEFLVSFYNNEISEKSEIFDDQFSVERPDGSNFTLKIRSTKLEDSAMYFCASSEDTLNTEAFFGQGTRLTVV.

The rearrangement links TRBV6-6 to TRBJ2-7; D is possibly TRBD2 (7 bases). This CDR3 is built from 15 residues. CDR1 and CDR2 from the germline V gene are MNHNY and SVGAGI (reference sequence). The V gene lost 2 bases and the J gene lost 6 bases, with 17 bases spanning the gap. Here the CDR3 DNA reads TGTGCCAGCAGTTACGGTCGGGGGGCCAACGCCGAGCAGTACTTC. Protein sequence: CASSYGRGANAEQYF.